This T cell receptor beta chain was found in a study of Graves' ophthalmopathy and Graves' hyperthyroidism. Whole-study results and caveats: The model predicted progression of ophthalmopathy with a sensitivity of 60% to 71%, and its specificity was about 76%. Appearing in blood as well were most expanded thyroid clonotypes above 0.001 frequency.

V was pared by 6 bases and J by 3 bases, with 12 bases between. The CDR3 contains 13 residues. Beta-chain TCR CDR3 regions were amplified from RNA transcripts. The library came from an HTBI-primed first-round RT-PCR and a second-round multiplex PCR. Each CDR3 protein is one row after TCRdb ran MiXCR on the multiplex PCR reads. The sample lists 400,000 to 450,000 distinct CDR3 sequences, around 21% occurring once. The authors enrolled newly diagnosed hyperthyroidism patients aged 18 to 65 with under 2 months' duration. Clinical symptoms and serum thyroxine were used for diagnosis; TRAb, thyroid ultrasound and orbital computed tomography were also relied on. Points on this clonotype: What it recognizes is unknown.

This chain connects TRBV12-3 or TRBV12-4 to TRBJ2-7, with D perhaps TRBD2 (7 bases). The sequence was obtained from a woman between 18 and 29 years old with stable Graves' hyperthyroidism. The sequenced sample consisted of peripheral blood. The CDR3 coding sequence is TGTGCCAGCAGAGGACTAGGGGGCTACGAGCAGTACTTC. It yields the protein CASRGLGGYEQYF.